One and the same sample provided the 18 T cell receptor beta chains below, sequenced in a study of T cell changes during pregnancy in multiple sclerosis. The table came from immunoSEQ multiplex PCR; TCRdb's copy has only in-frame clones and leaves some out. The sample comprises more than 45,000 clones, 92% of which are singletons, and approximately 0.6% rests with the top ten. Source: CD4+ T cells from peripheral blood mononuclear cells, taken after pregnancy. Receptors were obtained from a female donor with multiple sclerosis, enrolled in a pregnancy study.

The CDR3 reads CAWGHSMETQYF. The CDR3 coding sequence is TGTGCCTGGGGTCATAGCATGGAGACCCAGTACTTC. This chain connects TRBV30 to TRBJ2-5; D is unclear. CDR1 is GTSNPN and CDR2 is SVGIG in the germline V gene (reference sequence). V gave up 5 bases and J gave up 5 bases, with 12 bases separating them. The CDR3 length is 12 residues.

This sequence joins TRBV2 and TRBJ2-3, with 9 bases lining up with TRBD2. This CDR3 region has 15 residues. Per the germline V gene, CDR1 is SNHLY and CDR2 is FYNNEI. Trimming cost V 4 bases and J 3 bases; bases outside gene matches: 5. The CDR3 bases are TGTGCCAGCAGTGGAAGCGGGGGGCCAACAGATACGCAGTATTTT. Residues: CASSGSGGPTDTQYF.

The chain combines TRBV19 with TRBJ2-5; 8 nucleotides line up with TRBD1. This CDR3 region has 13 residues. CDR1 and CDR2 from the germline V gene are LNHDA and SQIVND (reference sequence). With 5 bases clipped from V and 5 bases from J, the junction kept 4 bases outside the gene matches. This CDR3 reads CASSSDRVETQYF. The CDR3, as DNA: TGTGCCAGTAGTTCGGACAGGGTCGAGACCCAGTACTTC.

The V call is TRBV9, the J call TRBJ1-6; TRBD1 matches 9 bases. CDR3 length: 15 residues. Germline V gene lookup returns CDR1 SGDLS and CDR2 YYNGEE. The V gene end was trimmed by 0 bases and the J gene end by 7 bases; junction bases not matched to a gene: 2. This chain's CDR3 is CASSVEGTGNSPLHF. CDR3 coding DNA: TGTGCCAGCAGCGTAGAAGGGACAGGGAATTCACCCCTCCACTTT.

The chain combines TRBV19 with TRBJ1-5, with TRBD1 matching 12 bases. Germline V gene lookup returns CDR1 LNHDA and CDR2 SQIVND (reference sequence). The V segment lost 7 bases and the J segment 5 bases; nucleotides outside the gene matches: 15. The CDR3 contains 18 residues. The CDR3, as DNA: TGTGCCAGTACTCCCGGGACAGGGGGCGTTGTGCGGGATCAGCCCCAGCATTTT. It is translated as CASTPGTGGVVRDQPQHF.

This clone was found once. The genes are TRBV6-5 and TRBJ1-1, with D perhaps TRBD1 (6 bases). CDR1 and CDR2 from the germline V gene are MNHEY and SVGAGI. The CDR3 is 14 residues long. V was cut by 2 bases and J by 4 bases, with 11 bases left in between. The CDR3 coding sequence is TGTGCCAGCAGTTACCACAGGGAAGGCACTGAAGCTTTCTTT. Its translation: CASSYHREGTEAFF.

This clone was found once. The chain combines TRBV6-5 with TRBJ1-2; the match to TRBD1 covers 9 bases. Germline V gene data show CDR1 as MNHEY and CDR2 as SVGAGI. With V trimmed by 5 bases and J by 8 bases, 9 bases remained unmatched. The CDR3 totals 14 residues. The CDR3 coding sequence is TGTGCCAGCAGTACGACAGGGGGTTCAGGAGGCTACACCTTC. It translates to CASSTTGGSGGYTF.

CDR3 in DNA: TGCGCCAGCAGCTTGGAAGGGACAGGGGGCGAAAAACTGTTTTTT. It encodes CASSLEGTGGEKLFF. This rearrangement joins TRBV5-1 to TRBJ1-4, with 12 bases identical to TRBD1. V gave up 0 bases and J gave up 8 bases; unmatched junction bases: 2. CDR1 is SGHRS, CDR2 YFSETQ, per germline. There are 15 residues in the CDR3.

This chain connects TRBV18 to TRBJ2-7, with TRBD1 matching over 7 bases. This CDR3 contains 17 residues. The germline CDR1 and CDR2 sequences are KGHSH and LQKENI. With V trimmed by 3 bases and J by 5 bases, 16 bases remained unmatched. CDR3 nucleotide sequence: TGTGCCAGCTCACCCCCCGTGACAGGGAAGACCCCTAACGAGCAGTACTTC. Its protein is CASSPPVTGKTPNEQYF.

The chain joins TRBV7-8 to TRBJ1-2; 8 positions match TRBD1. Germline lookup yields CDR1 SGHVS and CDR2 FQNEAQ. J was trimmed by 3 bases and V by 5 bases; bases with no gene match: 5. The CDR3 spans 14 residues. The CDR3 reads CASSPTDRDYGYTF. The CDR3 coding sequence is TGTGCCAGCAGCCCTACGGACAGGGACTATGGCTACACCTTC.

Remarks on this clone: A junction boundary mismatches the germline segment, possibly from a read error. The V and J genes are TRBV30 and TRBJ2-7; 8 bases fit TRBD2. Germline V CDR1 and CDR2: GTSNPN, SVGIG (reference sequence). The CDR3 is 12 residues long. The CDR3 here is CAWAGGAYGQYF. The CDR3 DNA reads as TGTGCCTGGGCGGGGGGTGCCTACGGGCAGTACTTC.

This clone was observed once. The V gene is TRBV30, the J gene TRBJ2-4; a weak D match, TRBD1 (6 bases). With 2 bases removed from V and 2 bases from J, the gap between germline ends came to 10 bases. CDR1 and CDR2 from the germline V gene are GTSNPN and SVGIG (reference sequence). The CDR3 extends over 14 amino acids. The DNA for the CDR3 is TGTGCCTGGAGTAAGGACAGTACCAAAAACATTCAGTACTTC. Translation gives CAWSKDSTKNIQYF.

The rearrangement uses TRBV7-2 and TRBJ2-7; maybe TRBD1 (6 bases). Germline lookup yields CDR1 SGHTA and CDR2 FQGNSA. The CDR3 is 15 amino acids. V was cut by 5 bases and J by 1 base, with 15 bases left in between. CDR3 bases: TGTGCCAGCAGCCAGGGGCCAGGGCTTTCCTACGAGCAGTACTTC. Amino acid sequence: CASSQGPGLSYEQYF.

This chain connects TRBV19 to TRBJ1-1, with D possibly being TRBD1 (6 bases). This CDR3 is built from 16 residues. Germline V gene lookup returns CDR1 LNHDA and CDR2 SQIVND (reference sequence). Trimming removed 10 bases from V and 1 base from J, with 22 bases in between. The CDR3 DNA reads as TGTGCCACCTCCAGTTACGACGTGACAGGGAACACTGAAGCTTTCTTT. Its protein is CATSSYDVTGNTEAFF.

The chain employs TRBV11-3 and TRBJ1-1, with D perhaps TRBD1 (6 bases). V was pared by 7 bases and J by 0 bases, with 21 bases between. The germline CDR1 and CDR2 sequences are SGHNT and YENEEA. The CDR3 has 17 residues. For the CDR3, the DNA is TGTGCCAGCATTTTAGGAAGGGGGGGAGGAATGAACACTGAAGCTTTCTTT. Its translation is CASILGRGGGMNTEAFF.

The CDR3 loop reads CAWSFGPGGYTDTQYF. CDR3 DNA: TGTGCCTGGAGTTTCGGCCCGGGGGGATACACAGATACGCAGTATTTT. The chain joins TRBV30 to TRBJ2-3; 7 bases fit TRBD2. The CDR3 has 16 amino acids. In germline, CDR1 is GTSNPN, CDR2 SVGIG (reference sequence). After removal of 2 bases from V and 2 bases from J, the junction contained 10 bases not matched to a gene. The full variable domain, with the rest looked up from reference TRBV30 and TRBJ2-3, is SQTIHQWPATLVQPVGSPLSLECTVEGTSNPNLYWYRQAAGRGLQLLFYSVGIGQISSEVPQNLSASRPQDRQFILSSKKLLLSDSGFYLCAWSFGPGGYTDTQYFGPGTRLTVL.

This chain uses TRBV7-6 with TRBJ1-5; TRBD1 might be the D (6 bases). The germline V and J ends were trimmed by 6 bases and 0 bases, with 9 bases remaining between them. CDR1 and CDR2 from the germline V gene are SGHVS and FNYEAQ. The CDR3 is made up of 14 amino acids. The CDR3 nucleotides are TGTGCCAGCAGGGGAGGGGGTAGCAATCAGCCCCAGCATTTT. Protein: CASRGGGSNQPQHF.

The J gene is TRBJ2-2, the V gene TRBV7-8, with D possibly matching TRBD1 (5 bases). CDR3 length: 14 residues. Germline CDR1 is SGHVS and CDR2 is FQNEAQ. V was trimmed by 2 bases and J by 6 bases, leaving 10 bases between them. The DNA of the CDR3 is TGTGCCAGCAGCTTAATGTTAGGGGCCGGGGAGCTGTTTTTT. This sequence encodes CASSLMLGAGELFF.